These T cell receptor beta chains were read from a single sample in a study of patients and donors after allogeneic stem cell transplantation. One entry per CDR3 protein results from TCRdb running MiXCR on the RT-PCR reads. This sample has over 150,000 distinct CDR3 sequences, with approximately 28% found just once. Sequenced material: blood, either unsorted or a sorted T cell fraction (not recorded which). The receptors were sampled from a human donor who was either an allogeneic HSCT recipient or a stem cell or donor lymphocyte infusion donor (not recorded which). It is not recorded whose cells these are; they may come from a transplant donor. The CDR3 runs from the conserved cysteine through the conserved F or W. D genes are given only for firm matches. Some rows mark clone size as missing; the rest say once, few, many or name a class of expanded clone.

clone_size,d_call,v_call,j_call,cdr3_nt,cdr3_aa
few,TRBD1,TRBV3-1,TRBJ2-7,TGTGCCAGCAGCCAATGGGACAGGAGCTACGAGCAGTACTTC,CASSQWDRSYEQYF
few,.,TRBV20-1,TRBJ2-7,TGCAGTGCACCGTGGGCCGGGGGTCACGAGCAGTACTTC,CSAPWAGGHEQYF
.,.,TRBV7-7,TRBJ2-5,TGTGCTAGCAGCTTAGTCTCGAGGGAGACCCAGTACTTC,CASSLVSRETQYF
few,.,TRBV5-1,TRBJ2-1,TGCGCCAGCAGCTTGGGGGGAGACTCCTACAATGAGCAGTTCTTC,CASSLGGDSYNEQFF
.,TRBD2,TRBV14,TRBJ2-3,TGTGCCAGCAGCCAAGTTAGCGGGGTCCCAGATACGCAGTATTTT,CASSQVSGVPDTQYF
.,.,TRBV20-1,TRBJ2-1,TGCAGTGCCCCATGGGTCAATGAGCAGTTCTTC,CSAPWVNEQFF
.,.,TRBV4-2,TRBJ1-4,TGTGCCAGCAGCCAAGGGACAATCAGAAATGAAAAACTGTTTTTT,CASSQGTIRNEKLFF
few,.,TRBV7-9,TRBJ1-2,TGTGCCAGCAGCTTAGTACTCGGCCCCTCTGGCTACACCTTC,CASSLVLGPSGYTF
.,.,TRBV27,TRBJ2-3,TGTGCCAGCAGACCCATTCAGGGGTGGGACACAGATACGCAGTATTTT,CASRPIQGWDTDTQYF
few,.,TRBV5-1,TRBJ2-2,TGCGCCAGCAGCACCGGGTTTCTGAACACCGGGGAGCTGTTTTTT,CASSTGFLNTGELFF
few,TRBD2,TRBV7-9,TRBJ2-5,TGTGCCAGCAGCGCTGGGACTAGCGGGAGAGAGACCCAGTACTTC,CASSAGTSGRETQYF
.,TRBD1,TRBV27,TRBJ2-3,TGTGCCAGCAGTTTACCCGGACAGGGTATAGATACGCAGTATTTT,CASSLPGQGIDTQYF
.,.,TRBV28,TRBJ1-3,TGTGCCAGCAACTCAGCGGGATCTGGAAACACCATATATTTT,CASNSAGSGNTIYF
.,TRBD1,TRBV5-1,TRBJ1-1,TGCGCCAGCAGCGCGACAGGGACTAACACTGAAGCTTTCTTT,CASSATGTNTEAFF
few,TRBD1,TRBV6-5,TRBJ1-1,TGTGCCAGCACCCGGACAGGCTTCATGAACACTGAAGCTTTCTTT,CASTRTGFMNTEAFF
.,.,TRBV7-2,TRBJ2-5,TGTGCCAGCAGCTTAAACGGCAGGGCCTTAGAAGGGACCCAGTACTTC,CASSLNGRALEGTQYF
few,TRBD1,TRBV6-2/TRBV6-3,TRBJ1-2,TGTGCCAGCAGTTTGACCGGACAGGGCGATTATGGCTACACCTTC,CASSLTGQGDYGYTF
.,.,TRBV29-1,TRBJ2-1,TGCAGCGTTGAAGACAGTACTCTGTTGTACAATGAGCAGTTCTTC,CSVEDSTLLYNEQFF
.,TRBD1,TRBV20-1,TRBJ1-4,TGCAGTGCTGGGGACAGACCTGCAACTAATGAAAAACTGTTTTTT,CSAGDRPATNEKLFF
.,.,TRBV4-3,TRBJ1-3,TGCGCCAGCAGCCAAGATTTCCAGGGCAATGGAAACACCATATATTTT,CASSQDFQGNGNTIYF
once,TRBD1,TRBV5-1,TRBJ2-7,TGCGCCAGCAGACAGGGGGTCTACGAGCAGTACTTC,CASRQGVYEQYF
.,TRBD2,TRBV12-3/TRBV12-4,TRBJ2-1,TGTGCCAGCAGTTTGCTAGCGGGAGGGCCCCACAATGAGCAGTTCTTC,CASSLLAGGPHNEQFF
few,.,TRBV20-1,TRBJ1-1,TGCAGTGCTAGAGTATCGGGTGAAGCTTTCTTT,CSARVSGEAFF
many,.,TRBV4-3,TRBJ1-2,TGCGCCAGCAGCCCCTCGGGGGGCCTTTCCTATGGCTACACCTTC,CASSPSGGLSYGYTF
few,.,TRBV29-1,TRBJ2-7,TGCAGCGTACAGGGGGGGACTACCTATTACGAGCAGTACTTC,CSVQGGTTYYEQYF
.,.,TRBV6-5,TRBJ1-2,TGTGCCAGCAGCCCTTACCGGGCTCCTTTACTTAACTATGGCTACACCTTC,CASSPYRAPLLNYGYTF
.,TRBD2,TRBV14,TRBJ2-7,TGTGCCAGCAGTCCTCTAGCGGGAGGGCCTGACGAGCAGTACTTC,CASSPLAGGPDEQYF
many,.,TRBV29-1,TRBJ1-5,TGCAGCGTTGGAGTGGGGAATAGCAATCAGCCCCAGCATTTT,CSVGVGNSNQPQHF
medium-sized,.,TRBV29-1,TRBJ1-2,TGCAGCGTTGAATGGGGCTATGGCTACACCTTC,CSVEWGYGYTF
many,TRBD1,TRBV20-1,TRBJ1-5,TGCAGTGCTAGAGAACACAGGGGACCTAGCAATCAGCCCCAGCATTTT,CSAREHRGPSNQPQHF
.,.,TRBV12-3/TRBV12-4,TRBJ2-3,TGTGCCAGCAGTTTAGCCCTACTAGCTACCACAGATACGCAGTATTTT,CASSLALLATTDTQYF
.,.,TRBV5-6,TRBJ2-5,TGTGCCAGCAGCTCGACTATCCGCTGGGGTGAGACCCAGTACTTC,CASSSTIRWGETQYF
few,TRBD2,TRBV15,TRBJ2-7,TGTGCCACCAGCCGATCCCGACTAGCGGGGTACTACGAGCAGTACTTC,CATSRSRLAGYYEQYF
.,TRBD1,TRBV12-3/TRBV12-4,TRBJ2-5,TGTGCCAGCAGTTTAGACAGGGGCGACCTGAAAGAGACCCAGTACTTC,CASSLDRGDLKETQYF
.,TRBD1,TRBV6-2/TRBV6-3,TRBJ1-6,TGTGCCAGCAGTTACTTGACAGGGGCTCATTCACCCCTCCACTTT,CASSYLTGAHSPLHF
few,.,TRBV7-2,TRBJ2-5,TGTGCCAGCAGCCCCAGCTGGGGCGGGGAGACCCAGTACTTC,CASSPSWGGETQYF
once,TRBD2,TRBV12-3/TRBV12-4,TRBJ2-1,TGTGCCAGCAGTAAACCGGGACTAGAGCAGTTCTTC,CASSKPGLEQFF
many,TRBD1,TRBV12-3/TRBV12-4,TRBJ1-2,TGTGCCAGCAGGCCCGGGACAGGCTATGGCTACACCTTC,CASRPGTGYGYTF
.,TRBD2,TRBV10-3,TRBJ2-7,TGTGCCACCTTCGGACTAGCGGGGGAGCAGTACTTC,CATFGLAGEQYF
.,.,TRBV24-1,TRBJ2-5,TGTGCCACCAGTGATGAGTACCAAGAGACCCAGTACTTC,CATSDEYQETQYF
few,.,TRBV20-1,TRBJ2-7,TGCAGTGCTAGAGATTTTGGCACCTCCTACGAGCAGTACTTC,CSARDFGTSYEQYF
.,TRBD1,TRBV12-3/TRBV12-4,TRBJ2-6,TGTGCTATCAGGACAGGGGGGAAATCTGGGGCCAACGTCCTGACTTTC,CAIRTGGKSGANVLTF
few,TRBD1,TRBV7-8,TRBJ1-5,TGTGCCAGCAGCCGTCCGGGACAGGCTAATCAGCCCCAGCATTTT,CASSRPGQANQPQHF
.,TRBD1,TRBV29-1,TRBJ1-2,TGCAGCGTAAAACAGGGGGCGCATATGTCCTATGGCTACACCTTC,CSVKQGAHMSYGYTF
.,TRBD2,TRBV20-1,TRBJ2-3,TGCAGTGCTCTCCCCCTAGCGGGATTCAATACGCAGTATTTT,CSALPLAGFNTQYF
few,.,TRBV6-2/TRBV6-3,TRBJ2-1,TGTGCCAGCTTTGACCGCTTAGCCTACAATGAGCAGTTCTTC,CASFDRLAYNEQFF
.,.,TRBV6-5,TRBJ2-7,TGTGCCAGCAGTTACCAGGACACCTCCTACGAGCAGTACTTC,CASSYQDTSYEQYF
.,.,TRBV6-2/TRBV6-3,TRBJ2-1,TGTGCCAGCAGTTCCCCGATCGGGTCCTACAATGAGCAGTTCTTC,CASSSPIGSYNEQFF
.,.,TRBV30,TRBJ2-7,TGTGCCTGGAGTGCCAGGGGGGACGAGCAGTACTTC,CAWSARGDEQYF
once,.,TRBV5-1,TRBJ2-2,TGCGCCAGCGCTCGAACTGGTCCCGGGGAGCTGTTTTTT,CASARTGPGELFF
.,TRBD1,TRBV10-3,TRBJ1-1,TGTGCCATCAGTGAGGTACAGGGGGTGGTGGAAGCTTTCTTT,CAISEVQGVVEAFF
few,.,TRBV5-1,TRBJ2-3,TGCGCCAGCAGCCCGGGACTCCGCACAGATACGCAGTATTTT,CASSPGLRTDTQYF
many,TRBD2,TRBV7-9,TRBJ2-7,TGTGCTACGGGGGGGATTTACGAGCAGTACTTC,CATGGIYEQYF
few,TRBD1,TRBV2,TRBJ1-5,TGTGCCAGCAGTGAATTGACAGGGAGCAATCAGCCCCAGCATTTT,CASSELTGSNQPQHF
few,.,TRBV21-1,TRBJ1-6,TGTGCCAGCAGCAAAAAGGAGAAGCCCGGGCGGGATTCACCCCTCCACTTT,CASSKKEKPGRDSPLHF
.,TRBD1,TRBV5-1,TRBJ2-7,TGCGCCAGCAGCCAAGGACAGGGGTCCTACGAGCAGTACTTC,CASSQGQGSYEQYF
.,.,TRBV10-3,TRBJ2-2,TGTGCCATCAGTACTACCGGGGAGCTGTTTTTT,CAISTTGELFF
.,.,TRBV20-1,TRBJ2-1,TGCAGTGCTAGAGGTCTCGGGGGCGGGAGAATCAATGAGCAGTTCTTC,CSARGLGGGRINEQFF
.,.,TRBV6-5,TRBJ2-2,TGTGCCAGCAGCAGAGACAGATCTACCGGGGAGCTGTTTTTT,CASSRDRSTGELFF
.,.,TRBV6-6,TRBJ1-5,TGTGCCAGCAGCCGCATCGGGCCCCAGCATTTT,CASSRIGPQHF